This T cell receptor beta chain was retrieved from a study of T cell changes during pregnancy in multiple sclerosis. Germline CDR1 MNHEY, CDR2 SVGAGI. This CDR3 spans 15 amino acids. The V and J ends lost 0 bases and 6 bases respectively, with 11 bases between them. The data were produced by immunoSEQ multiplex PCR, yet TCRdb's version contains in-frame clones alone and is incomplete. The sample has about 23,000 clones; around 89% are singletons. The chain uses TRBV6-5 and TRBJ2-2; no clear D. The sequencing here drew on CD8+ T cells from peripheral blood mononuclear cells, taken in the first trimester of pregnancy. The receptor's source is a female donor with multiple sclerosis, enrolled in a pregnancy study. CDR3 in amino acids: CASSYSVVEPGELFF. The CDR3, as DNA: TGTGCCAGCAGTTACTCGGTAGTCGAGCCCGGGGAGCTGTTTTTT.